The 2 T cell receptor beta chains presented below share a single source sample, sequenced in a study of beta chain features in type 1 diabetes. Isolated RNA was reverse transcribed in full, so expressed TCRB transcripts were sequenced. Clones were read by immunoSEQ multiplex PCR, and TCRdb kept only the in-frame ones, dropping some. The sample contains fewer than 650,000 clones, roughly 16% of which appear only once. The sequenced sample was naive CD4+ T cells from blood. These receptors were taken from a man between 18 and 29 years old in good health.

CDR3 amino acids: CASSVSSGGIRKTQYF. The CDR3 nucleotides are TGTGCCAGCAGTGTGTCTAGCGGGGGGATCCGGAAGACCCAGTACTTC. The J gene is TRBJ2-5, the V gene TRBV2; TRBD2 matches 11 bases. This CDR3 contains 16 residues. Germline CDR1 is SNHLY and CDR2 is FYNNEI. The V gene end was trimmed by 4 bases and the J gene end by 6 bases; junction bases not matched to a gene: 10.

The sample holds a few counts of this clone. This rearrangement joins TRBV2 to TRBJ2-2; 7 bases fit TRBD1. The V gene end was trimmed by 3 bases and the J gene end by 7 bases; junction bases not matched to a gene: 5. CDR3 length: 14 amino acids. Germline values: CDR1 SNHLY, CDR2 FYNNEI. The DNA of the CDR3 is TGTGCCAGCAGTGACCTACAGGGGAACGGGGAGCTGTTTTTT. Protein sequence: CASSDLQGNGELFF.